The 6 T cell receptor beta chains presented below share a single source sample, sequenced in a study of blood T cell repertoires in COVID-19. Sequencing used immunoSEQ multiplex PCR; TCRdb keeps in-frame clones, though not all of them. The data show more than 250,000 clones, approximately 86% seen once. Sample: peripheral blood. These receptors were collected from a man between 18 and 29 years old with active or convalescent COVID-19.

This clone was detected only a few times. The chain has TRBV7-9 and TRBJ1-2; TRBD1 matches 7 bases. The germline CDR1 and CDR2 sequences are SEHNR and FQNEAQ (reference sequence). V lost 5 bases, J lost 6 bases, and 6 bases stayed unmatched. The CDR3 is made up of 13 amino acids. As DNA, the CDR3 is TGTGCCAGCAGCGAAACAGGGGTGGATGGCTACACCTTC. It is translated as CASSETGVDGYTF. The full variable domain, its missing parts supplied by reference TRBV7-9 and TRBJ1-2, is DTGVSQNPRHKITKRGQNVTFRCDPISEHNRLYWYRQTLGQGPEFLTYFQNEAQLEKSRLLSDRFSAERPKGSFSTLEIQRTEQGDSAMYLCASSETGVDGYTFGSGTRLTVV.

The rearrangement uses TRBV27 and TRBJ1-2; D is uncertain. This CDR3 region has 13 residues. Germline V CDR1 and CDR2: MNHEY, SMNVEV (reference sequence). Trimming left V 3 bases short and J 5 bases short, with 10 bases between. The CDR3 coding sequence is TGTGCCAGCAGTTTGGGCAGTCGATATGGCTACACCTTC. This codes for CASSLGSRYGYTF.

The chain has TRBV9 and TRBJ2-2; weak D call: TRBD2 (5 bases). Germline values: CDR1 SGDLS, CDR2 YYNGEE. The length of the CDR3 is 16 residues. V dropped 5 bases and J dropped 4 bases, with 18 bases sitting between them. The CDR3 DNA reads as TGTGCCAGCAGTGAAAGCGGTTCTCACCTCACCGGGGAGCTGTTTTTT. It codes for CASSESGSHLTGELFF.

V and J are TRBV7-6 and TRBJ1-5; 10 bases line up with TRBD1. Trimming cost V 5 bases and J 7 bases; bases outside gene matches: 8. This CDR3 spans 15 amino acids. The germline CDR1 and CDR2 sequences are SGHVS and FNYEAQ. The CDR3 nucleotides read TGTGCCAGCAGCCTCGGGACAGGGGCAGGCCAGCCCCAGCATTTT. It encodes CASSLGTGAGQPQHF.

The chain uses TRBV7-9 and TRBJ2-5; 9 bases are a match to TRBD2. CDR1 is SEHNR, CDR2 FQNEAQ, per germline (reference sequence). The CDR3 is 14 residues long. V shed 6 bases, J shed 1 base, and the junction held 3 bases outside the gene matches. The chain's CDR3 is CASRVAGVQETQYF. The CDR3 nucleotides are TGTGCCAGCAGGGTAGCGGGAGTCCAAGAGACCCAGTACTTC.

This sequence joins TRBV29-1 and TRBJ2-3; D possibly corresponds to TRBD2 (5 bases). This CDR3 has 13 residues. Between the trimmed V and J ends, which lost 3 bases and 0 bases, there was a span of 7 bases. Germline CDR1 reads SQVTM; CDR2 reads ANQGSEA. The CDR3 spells CSVEGSSTDTQYF. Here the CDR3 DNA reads TGCAGCGTTGAGGGGAGTAGCACAGATACGCAGTATTTT.